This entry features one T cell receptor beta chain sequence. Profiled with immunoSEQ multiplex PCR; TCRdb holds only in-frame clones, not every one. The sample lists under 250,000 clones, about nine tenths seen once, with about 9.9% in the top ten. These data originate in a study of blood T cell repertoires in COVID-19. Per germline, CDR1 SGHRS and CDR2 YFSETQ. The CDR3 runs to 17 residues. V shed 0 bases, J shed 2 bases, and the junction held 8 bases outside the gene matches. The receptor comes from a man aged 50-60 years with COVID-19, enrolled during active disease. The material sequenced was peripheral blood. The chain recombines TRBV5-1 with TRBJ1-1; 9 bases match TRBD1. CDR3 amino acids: CASSLVSGTGFNTEAFF. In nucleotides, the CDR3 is TGCGCCAGCAGCTTGGTATCCGGGACAGGGTTCAACACTGAAGCTTTCTTT.